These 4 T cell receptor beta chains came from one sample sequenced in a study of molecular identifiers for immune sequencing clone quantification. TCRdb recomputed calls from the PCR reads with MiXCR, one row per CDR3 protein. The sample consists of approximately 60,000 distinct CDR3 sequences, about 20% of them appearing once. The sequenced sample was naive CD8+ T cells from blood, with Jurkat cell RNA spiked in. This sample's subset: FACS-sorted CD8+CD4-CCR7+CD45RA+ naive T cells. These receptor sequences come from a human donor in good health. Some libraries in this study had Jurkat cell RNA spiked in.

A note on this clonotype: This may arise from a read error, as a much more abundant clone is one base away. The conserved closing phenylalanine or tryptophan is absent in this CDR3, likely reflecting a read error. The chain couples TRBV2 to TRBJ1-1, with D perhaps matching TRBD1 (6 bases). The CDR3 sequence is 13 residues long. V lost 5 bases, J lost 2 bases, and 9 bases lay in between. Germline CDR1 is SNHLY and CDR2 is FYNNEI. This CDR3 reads CASSLGTNTEAFL. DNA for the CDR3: TGTGCCAGCAGTTTAGGGACAAACACTGAAGCTTTCCTT.

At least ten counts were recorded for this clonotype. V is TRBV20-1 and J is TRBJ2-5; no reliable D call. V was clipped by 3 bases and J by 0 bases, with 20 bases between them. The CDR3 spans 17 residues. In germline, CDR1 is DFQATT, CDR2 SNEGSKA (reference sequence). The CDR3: CSASLLQTMNHQETQYF. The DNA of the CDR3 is TGCAGTGCTAGCCTTTTACAGACGATGAACCACCAAGAGACCCAGTACTTC.

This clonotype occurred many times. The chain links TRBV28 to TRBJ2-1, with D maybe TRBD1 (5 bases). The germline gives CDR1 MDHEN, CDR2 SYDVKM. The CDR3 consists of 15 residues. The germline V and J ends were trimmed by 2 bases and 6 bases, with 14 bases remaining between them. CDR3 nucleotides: TGTGCCAGCAGTTTAAGGGGTTCCAAATCCAATGAGCAGTTCTTC. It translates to CASSLRGSKSNEQFF.

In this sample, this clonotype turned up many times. The CDR3 sequence is CASSQVSGQSQPQHF. CDR3 nucleotide sequence: TGCGCCAGCAGCCAAGTATCAGGGCAGAGTCAGCCCCAGCATTTT. The chain uses TRBV4-1 and TRBJ1-5, with a possible D match to TRBD1 (5 bases). This CDR3 region has 15 residues. V lost 1 base and J lost 6, with 13 bases in between. The germline CDR1 and CDR2 sequences are MGHRA and YSYEKL.